The present entry profiles one TCR beta chain with its context. Its antigen remains unidentified. Each CDR3 protein is one row after TCRdb ran MiXCR on the reads. The table lists approximately 910,000 distinct CDR3 sequences, approximately 33% of them singletons. This sample stems from a study of T cell repertoires in cytomegalovirus infection. Turning to the study itself: In the study, CMV epitopes included recently identified HLA-C-restricted and well-studied HLA-B-restricted ones. An indication of both CMV infection and matching HLA type came from public TCR beta signatures. Findings of the study overall: Carriage of CMV together with the relevant HLA was identifiable through cumulative public TCR beta family frequency. Ex vivo, HLA-C-restricted CMV-specific TCR beta clonotypes prevailed over the rest of the response.

CDR3 length: 15 residues. V gave up 2 bases and J gave up 3 bases, with 13 bases separating them. The germline V gene has CDR1 MNHEY and CDR2 SVGEGT. The sequence was collected from a human donor in good health (CMV status not recorded). Some clones in this sample may be carry-over from other donors' samples. Material: cultured CD8+ T cells from PBMCs, obtained from culture after CMV antigen stimulation. This chain uses TRBV6-2 or TRBV6-3 with TRBJ1-2, with D maybe TRBD1 (6 bases). CDR3 protein: CASSYLQGADYGYTF. The CDR3 bases are TGTGCCAGCAGTTACCTACAGGGAGCCGACTATGGCTACACCTTC.